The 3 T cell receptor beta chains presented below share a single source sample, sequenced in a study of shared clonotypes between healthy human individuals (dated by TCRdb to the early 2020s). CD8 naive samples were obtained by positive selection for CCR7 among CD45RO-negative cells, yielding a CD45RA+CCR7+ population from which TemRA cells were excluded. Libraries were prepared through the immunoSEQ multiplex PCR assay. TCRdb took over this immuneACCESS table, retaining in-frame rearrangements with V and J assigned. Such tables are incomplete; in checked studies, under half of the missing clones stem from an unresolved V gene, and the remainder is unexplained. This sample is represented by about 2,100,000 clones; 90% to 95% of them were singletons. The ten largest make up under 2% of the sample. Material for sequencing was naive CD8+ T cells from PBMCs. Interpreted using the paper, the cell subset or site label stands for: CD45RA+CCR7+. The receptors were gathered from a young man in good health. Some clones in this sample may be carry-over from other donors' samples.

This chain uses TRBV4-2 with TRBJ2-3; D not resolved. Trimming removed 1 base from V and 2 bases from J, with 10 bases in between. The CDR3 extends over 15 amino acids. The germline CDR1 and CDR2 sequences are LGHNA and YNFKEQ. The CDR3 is CASSQAKDITDTQYF. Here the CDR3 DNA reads TGTGCCAGCAGCCAAGCTAAGGATATCACAGATACGCAGTATTTT.

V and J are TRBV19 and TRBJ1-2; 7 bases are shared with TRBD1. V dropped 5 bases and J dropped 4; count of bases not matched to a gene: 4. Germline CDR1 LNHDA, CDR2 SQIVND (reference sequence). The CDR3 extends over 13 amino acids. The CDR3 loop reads CASSLGQVYGYTF. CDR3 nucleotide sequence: TGTGCCAGTAGTCTTGGACAGGTCTATGGCTACACCTTC.

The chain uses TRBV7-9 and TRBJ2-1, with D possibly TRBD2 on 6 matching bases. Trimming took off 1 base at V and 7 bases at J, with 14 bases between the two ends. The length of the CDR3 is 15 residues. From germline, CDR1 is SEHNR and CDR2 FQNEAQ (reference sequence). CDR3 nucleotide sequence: TGTGCCAGCAGCTTAGGGAGGGCAGGGTTGAATGAGCAGTTCTTC. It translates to CASSLGRAGLNEQFF. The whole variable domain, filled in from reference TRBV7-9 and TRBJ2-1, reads DTGVSQNPRHKITKRGQNVTFRCDPISEHNRLYWYRQTLGQGPEFLTYFQNEAQLEKSRLLSDRFSAERPKGSFSTLEIQRTEQGDSAMYLCASSLGRAGLNEQFFGPGTRLTVL.